This TCR beta chain originates from a study of blood T cell repertoires in COVID-19. V lost 4 bases, J lost 5 bases, and 7 bases stayed unmatched. The germline V gene has CDR1 SGHAT and CDR2 FQNNGV. The length of the CDR3 is 16 residues. Authors' methods: Using reference gene primer amplification, nucleated cell counts were estimated. The data were produced by immunoSEQ multiplex PCR, yet TCRdb's version contains in-frame clones alone and is incomplete. D and trimming were read from the DNA, whereas the V and J calls and clone size are those reported in that table. In the table there are a few hundred thousand clones, about nine tenths of which are singletons.

The TCR sequence derives from a man younger than 35 who had recovered from COVID-19. The sample was PBMCs or T cells enriched from blood (not recorded which). The chain is built from TRBV11-2 and TRBJ2-1, with 11 bases that match TRBD2. CDR3 region: CASSSKGTSGNNEQFF. CDR3 DNA sequence: TGTGCCAGCAGCTCCAAGGGGACTAGCGGAAACAATGAGCAGTTCTTC.